This TCR beta chain was recovered during a study of cytomegalovirus exposure and HLA in healthy donors. V shed 5 bases and J shed 0 bases, with 14 bases lying between them. CDR1 is ENHRY and CDR2 is SYGVKD in the germline V gene. The CDR3 is made up of 17 amino acids. Vbeta (60) and Jbeta (13) primers were used in the PCR. Assay used: immunoSEQ multiplex PCR; TCRdb lists only in-frame clones, some missing. This repertoire shows under 200,000 clones, about 82% found once; its top ten account for about 2.5%. Study-wide findings and caveats: In most subjects, TCR beta sequences reportedly gave accurate predictions of HLA-A and HLA-B alleles.

A word on this clone: Its antigen is undetermined.

This clonotype was obtained from a woman aged 45-65 years in good health and CMV-seronegative. The chain combines TRBV10-3 with TRBJ2-6; D perhaps matches TRBD1 (5 bases). Sequenced material: PBMCs. CDR3 coding DNA: TGTGCCATCAGTCCAGGGTTAGCTAACTCTGGGGCCAACGTCCTGACTTTC. Translated, it gives CAISPGLANSGANVLTF.